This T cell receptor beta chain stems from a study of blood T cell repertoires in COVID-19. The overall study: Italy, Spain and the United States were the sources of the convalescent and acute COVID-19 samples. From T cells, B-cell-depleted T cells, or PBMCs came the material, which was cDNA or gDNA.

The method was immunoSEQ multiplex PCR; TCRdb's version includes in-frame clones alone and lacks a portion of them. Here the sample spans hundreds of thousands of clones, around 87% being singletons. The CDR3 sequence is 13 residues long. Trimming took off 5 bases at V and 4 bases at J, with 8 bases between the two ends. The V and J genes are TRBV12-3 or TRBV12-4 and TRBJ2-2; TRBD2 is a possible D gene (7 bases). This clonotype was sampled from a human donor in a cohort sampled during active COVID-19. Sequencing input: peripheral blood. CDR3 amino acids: CASSRGGTGELFF. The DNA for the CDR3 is TGTGCCAGCAGTAGGGGGGGCACCGGGGAGCTGTTTTTT.